This T cell receptor (beta chain) emerged from a study of human T cells and chemical hapten exposure. This clonotype was recorded a few times. In TCRdb, the RACE reads were re-called with MiXCR into one record per CDR3 protein. The sample has roughly 140,000 distinct CDR3 sequences, approximately 10% seen once. The CDR3 contains 14 residues. Germline V lookup: CDR1 SGHRS, CDR2 YFSETQ. The V segment lost 2 bases and the J segment 3 bases; nucleotides outside the gene matches: 1. Time point given: patch test 2, 6 weeks after DPC sensitization. The treatment denotes: therapeutic diphenylcyclopropenone sensitization with weekly scalp DPC.

The receptor comes from a woman aged 50 to 65 with alopecia areata. Some clones in this sample may be carry-over from other donors' samples. V and J are TRBV5-1 and TRBJ2-4; the match to TRBD2 covers 8 bases. The sequencing here drew on whole blood, taken in connection with sensitization to the hapten diphenylcyclopropenone (DPC). CDR3 nucleotides: TGCGCCAGCAGCTTAGGGACTAGCAAAAACATTCAGTACTTC. It codes for CASSLGTSKNIQYF.